This TCR beta chain was retrieved from a study of cytomegalovirus exposure and HLA in healthy donors (TCRdb year 2017). In the study overall: In an earlier analysis of 587 of the donors, roughly 300 Gb of sequence data and approximately 120 million unique TCR beta sequences from 150 million to 200 million T cells were reported. Approximately 300 gigabases of sequencing data and approximately 91 million unique TCR sequences made up an early release that covered about 640 HLA-typed donors. Of the roughly 400 genotyped donors, 81% fell in the genetic ancestry cluster associated with self-reported Caucasian donors. The study aimed to test whether cataloging public T cell receptors could reveal signatures of past pathogen exposure. The study used immunosequencing to profile the T cell repertoires of approximately 650 subjects and linked those repertoires to cytomegalovirus serostatus. In addition to the first cohort of approximately 670 subjects, a separate validation cohort of around 110 different subjects was used. To predict cytomegalovirus infection status, the study brought together high-throughput TCR immunosequencing, statistical association of individual TCRs with disease status, and machine learning. To study patterns of TCR occurrence, a later analysis re-analyzed previously published TCR beta repertoires from 666 donors and added high-resolution HLA genotyping. The later analysis used no new phenotypic data to find candidate immune exposures, relying instead on TCR beta sequences and their occurrence across donors. To decide whether each TCR beta V gene segment behaved as functional or pseudogenic, an earlier analysis of some 600 of the donors relied on high-throughput TCR beta sequencing. Donor age, sex, ethnicity and CMV serostatus were compiled together with the repertoire data. A later genetic analysis used genome-wide SNP genotypes for about 60% of the roughly 670 donors, treating that subset as a discovery cohort. Every discovery cohort repertoire had been produced on one sequencing platform. HLA typing included class I and class II loci at four-digit resolution. The number of typed donors differed by locus: roughly 620-630 for A, B, C, DRB1 and DQB1; approximately 520 for DQA1; roughly 600 for DPA1; and some 450 for DPB1. About 5 DR-DQ haplotypes were handled as single units for association and clustering, since linkage in the cohort was strong. On average, roughly 200,000 unique TCR beta nucleotide sequences were sequenced per donor among more than 350 genotyped donors of the cohort, with around 19% of those sequences being non-productive. Broader findings and caveats from the paper: Linkage disequilibrium might explain the correlated functional status among segregating V segments, but an unknown experimental factor could not be ruled out. In a later analysis, the rate of TCR association differed among HLA loci, with DRB1 alleles having the most associated TCRs and HLA-C alleles having the fewest. At a false discovery rate of 0.05, a later analysis linked under 20,000 TCR beta sequences to specific HLA alleles. The sequencing pipeline was judged likely to have produced a cluster of highly shared sequence variants as a technical artifact. According to a later genetic analysis, donors in an Asian-associated ancestry cluster had fewer N-insertions in productive TCRs than the approximately 630-donor mean. Broadly in line with IMGT annotations, most TCR beta V segments showed up in productive rearrangements about 87% or about 30% of the time in an earlier analysis of around 550 of the donors. In a later analysis, several top co-occurrence clusters were reported to appear linked to parvovirus B19, influenza, CMV and Epstein-Barr virus. The study gave a list of 150 to 200 TCR beta chains associated with cytomegalovirus. Because the 87-base-pair reads could not distinguish some IMGT-functional V segments, including TRBV6-2 and TRBV6-3, those segments were excluded. Because HLA typing was unavailable for some donors at each locus, only the typed subset was used in association tests. Assigning TCR associations to individual alleles was difficult when HLA alleles, especially DR and DQ, strongly co-occurred. The authors suggested that the approach could potentially be extended to other disease states and immunological phenotypes. Sequencing depth was assumed to be roughly uniform across donors in the presence/absence analyses, though that assumption may not hold. Because counts were too low, about 15 rarely observed V segments, including chromosome 9 orphons, were left out of the earlier analysis of approximately 500 of the donors. A later analysis found that most CMV-associated TCR beta chains appeared HLA-restricted, with HLA associations seemingly driven largely by CMV exposure. In a later analysis, HLA-associated TCR beta chains showed more clonal expansion and lower generation probabilities than non-associated chains that were equally common. Three of the identified cytomegalovirus-associated TCR beta chains were confirmed in vitro to be specific for cytomegalovirus antigens. A further reported finding was that TCR beta sequences accurately predicted the HLA-A and HLA-B alleles for most subjects in the first cohort. In a later genetic analysis, a missense DCLRE1C variant was associated with V-gene and J-gene trimming of TCR beta chains, and the association was replicated in an independent cohort. In this cohort, only TCR beta chains were sequenced, and detectable features were limited by the absence of alpha or paired-chain data. While some public TCRs were present in many individuals, most TCR sequences turned up only very rarely across donors. The classifier was reported to diagnose cytomegalovirus status with high specificity and sensitivity in both the original and validation cohorts. CMV serostatus was the only immune exposure information available for the cohort.

About this clone: This clone's antigen is unknown.

Library prep was done by the immunoSEQ multiplex PCR assay. For the multiplex PCR, a mixture combining 60 forward primers for TCR Vbeta segments and 13 reverse primers for TCR Jbeta segments was used. Amplification of the CDR3 region of rearranged TCR beta genes was performed with a multiplex PCR assay on genomic DNA. The Illumina HiSeq System was used to sequence the amplified TCR beta libraries as 87-base-pair reads. As for how the authors treated the data: Across the 600 to 700 repertoires, a later analysis counted 80 million or so unique TCR beta chains, roughly 11 million of which were shared by at least two donors. A nearest-neighbor algorithm error-corrected the raw reads and collapsed the reads into unique sequences, merging closely related sequences to remove PCR and sequencing errors. CDR3 sequences were aligned to IMGT reference sequences to assign V, D and J gene segments. Each retained sequence needed at least a six-nucleotide match to both a V gene segment and a J gene segment. Rearrangements were called productive when the CDR3 lacked stop codons and stayed in frame with V and J; all others were non-productive. CDR3 was defined according to IMGT convention as the region running from the second conserved V-encoded cysteine to the conserved J-encoded phenylalanine. The earlier analysis of approximately 500 of the donors excluded sequences that lacked an unambiguous match to a single V gene segment. In an earlier analysis of several hundred of the donors, a V segment was called functional when productive rearrangements were above 56.7%, and segregating when the standard deviation between donors exceeded 5%. A statistical classification framework was developed to diagnose cytomegalovirus status using the catalog of TCR beta chain sequences. A later analysis assigned V and J genes by comparing TCR nucleotide sequences with IMGT/GENE-DB human TR gene sequences. In a later analysis, CDR3 sequences and most-parsimonious VDJ recombination scenarios were assigned using the TCRdist pipeline. In a later analysis, every TCR beta chain was defined by the combination of its CDR3 amino acid sequence and its V-gene family, and reads without a unique V-gene family were dropped. In a later analysis, some 600 highly shared, low-generation-probability nucleotide sequences were removed to address suspected cross-contamination and a sequencing artifact. For each public chain, a later analysis derived a clonal expansion index from normalized ranks of inferred template counts within each repertoire. In a later analysis, generation probabilities were computed with a VDJ recombination model fitted to out-of-frame rearrangements, and the resulting probabilities were checked against IGoR. In a later analysis, hypergeometric tests were used to score TCR-TCR, TCR-HLA and TCR-CMV co-occurrence, with a repertoire-size bias correction applied to TCR pairs. False discovery rates were estimated in a later analysis by permuting HLA or CMV assignments 20 times. In a later analysis, co-occurring TCRs were grouped using DBSCAN, with TCRdist sequence similarity added in when clustering inside HLA-allele-positive subsets. Co-occurrence clustering excluded repertoires with fewer than 30,000 or more than 120,000 public chains, plus five with anomalous nucleotide sharing. In its TCRdb copy, this immuneACCESS table keeps in-frame sequences only and misses some clones. Where compared with another copy, unresolved V genes explain less than half of these, and the others have no known cause. V and J calls plus clone size are reproduced from that table; the DNA served to infer D and trimming. The sample table gives some 130,000 clones. The top ten hold roughly 1.6% of the sample.

Sequences SNHLY (CDR1) and FYNNEI (CDR2) are obtained from the germline V gene. V lost 5 bases and J lost 1 base; the stretch between them is 14 bases long. Reading from cysteine to phenylalanine, the CDR3 counts 16 amino acids. Only the CDR3 DNA is retained, 48 bases long and in frame from the first base. In total, fewer than 750 healthy bone marrow donors made up the cohort. Cohort members were all nominally healthy when sampled, although unrecorded immune exposures were likely present. The donor tested CMV seronegative and was one of the 352 seronegative cohort members. A peripheral blood sample was provided by each donor, and peripheral blood mononuclear cells were used for TCR beta sequencing. The Qiagen DNeasy Blood Extraction Kit was used to extract genomic DNA from the blood cell samples.

The sample was PBMCs. The source of this sequence is a middle-aged woman in good health and CMV-seronegative. The V gene is TRBV2 and the J gene is TRBJ2-2, with an unclear D gene assignment. The CDR3 protein sequence reads: CASSLIEPGNTGELFF. The nucleotides read TGTGCCAGCAGTTTAATCGAACCGGGGAACACCGGGGAGCTGTTTTTT.